What follows are 19 T cell receptor beta chains derived from one specimen sequenced in a study of blood T cell repertoires in COVID-19. Assay used: immunoSEQ multiplex PCR; TCRdb lists only in-frame clones, some missing. This sample has around 81,000 clones, with roughly 80% found just once. The sequenced sample was peripheral blood. Source of these receptors: a man in his fifties or sixties with acute or convalescent COVID-19.

The rearrangement links TRBV7-9 to TRBJ2-7; D gene ambiguous. The germline V and J ends were trimmed by 4 bases and 2 bases, with 6 bases remaining between them. Germline assignment: CDR1 SEHNR and CDR2 FQNEAQ (reference sequence). The CDR3 has 12 residues. In DNA form, the CDR3 reads TGTGCCAGCAGCTCATCGGCCTACGAGCAGTACTTC. Encoded protein: CASSSSAYEQYF. Filled out from reference TRBV7-9 and TRBJ2-7, the complete variable domain reads DTGVSQNPRHKITKRGQNVTFRCDPISEHNRLYWYRQTLGQGPEFLTYFQNEAQLEKSRLLSDRFSAERPKGSFSTLEIQRTEQGDSAMYLCASSSSAYEQYFGPGTRLTVT.

The rearrangement uses TRBV4-1 and TRBJ1-2; 8 nucleotides match TRBD1. The CDR3 runs 13 residues. Germline values: CDR1 MGHRA, CDR2 YSYEKL. J was trimmed by 7 bases and V by 1 base; bases with no gene match: 2. CDR3 sequence: CASSQGGQVGYTF. In DNA, the CDR3 is TGCGCCAGCAGCCAAGGGGGACAGGTTGGCTACACCTTC.

The count of this clone is one. The chain combines TRBV6-2 or TRBV6-3 with TRBJ1-1; weak D call: TRBD1 (5 bases). CDR1 is MNHEY and CDR2 is SVGEGT in the germline V gene. The CDR3 length is 11 residues. Trimming stripped 5 bases from V and 11 bases from J, with 12 bases between. The CDR3 sequence is CASSAGHTAFF. CDR3 in DNA: TGTGCCAGCAGTGCGGGGCACACGGCTTTCTTT.

The chain carries TRBV5-5 and TRBJ2-7, with 7 positions matching TRBD1. Germline CDR1 reads SGHKS; CDR2 reads YYEKEE (reference sequence). J was trimmed by 6 bases and V by 1 base; bases with no gene match: 10. This CDR3 comprises 15 residues. Here the CDR3 reads CASSLSLTGLGEQYF. The DNA for the CDR3 is TGTGCCAGCAGCTTGTCTCTGACAGGGTTAGGCGAGCAGTACTTC.

On this clone: This same CDR3 is encoded by further DNA sequences in the sample. The chain employs TRBV18 and TRBJ2-7; no definite D call. Germline V lookup: CDR1 KGHSH, CDR2 LQKENI. Trimming removed 6 bases at V and 4 bases at J, with 13 bases between. This CDR3 is built from 13 residues. The CDR3 region has the DNA TGTGCCAGCTCCCCGGCGGCGGCGTACGAGCAGTACTTC. It translates to CASSPAAAYEQYF.

This sequence joins TRBV11-2 and TRBJ2-7; TRBD2 matches 10 bases. Germline V gene lookup returns CDR1 SGHAT and CDR2 FQNNGV. Trimming took 1 base from V and 4 from J; bases not matched to a gene: 4. There are 15 residues in the CDR3. CDR3 sequence: CASSLAALAGYEQYF. DNA for the CDR3: TGTGCCAGCAGCTTAGCAGCACTAGCGGGGTACGAGCAGTACTTC.

There are a few counts of this clone. The chain uses TRBV28 and TRBJ2-7; the match to TRBD2 covers 10 bases. This CDR3 has 14 amino acids. Trimming at V came to 4 bases and at J to 4 bases, leaving 4 bases not matched to a gene. Germline assignment: CDR1 MDHEN and CDR2 SYDVKM. The CDR3 DNA follows: TGTGCCAGCAGTTCTAGCGGGAGTTCTTACGAGCAGTACTTC. It yields the protein CASSSSGSSYEQYF.

The chain recombines TRBV7-9 with TRBJ2-7; D unresolved. V was pared by 5 bases and J by 5 bases, with 19 bases between. The CDR3 runs 15 residues. Looked up from germline, CDR1 is SEHNR and CDR2 is FQNEAQ (reference sequence). The CDR3: CASSPGELRYHEQYF. The CDR3 DNA sequence: TGTGCCAGCAGCCCCGGAGAACTGCGCTACCACGAGCAGTACTTC.

This chain links TRBV6-2 or TRBV6-3 with TRBJ2-5, with TRBD2 as a possible D gene (5 bases). V dropped 4 bases and J dropped 4 bases, with 16 bases sitting between them. CDR3 length: 15 amino acids. Germline-derived CDR1 and CDR2 are MNHEY and SVGEGT. The CDR3: CASSFRGLFLETQYF. In DNA form, the CDR3 reads TGTGCCAGCAGTTTCCGCGGGTTATTTTTAGAGACCCAGTACTTC.

V and J are TRBV7-8 and TRBJ2-7; the D is unclear. V lost 1 base, J lost 3 bases, and 7 bases lay in between. Germline CDR1 and CDR2: SGHVS and FQNEAQ. This CDR3 is built from 13 residues. The CDR3 spells CASSLDRFYEQYF. CDR3 bases: TGTGCCAGCAGCTTAGACAGATTCTACGAGCAGTACTTC.

The chain has TRBV4-3 and TRBJ2-2; 8 bases match TRBD2. V gave up 3 bases and J gave up 4 bases; unmatched junction bases: 1. CDR1 LGHNA and CDR2 YSLEER come from the germline V gene. The CDR3 is 14 residues long. This CDR3 reads CASSHSGVTGELFF. The DNA for the CDR3 is TGCGCCAGCAGCCATAGCGGGGTCACCGGGGAGCTGTTTTTT.

The chain links TRBV7-2 to TRBJ2-1, with 9 positions matching TRBD2. After removal of 4 bases from V and 12 bases from J, the junction contained 10 bases not matched to a gene. The CDR3 covers 14 residues. Germline V gene data show CDR1 as SGHTA and CDR2 as FQGNSA. The CDR3 sequence is CASSSAGTSSAQFF. CDR3 DNA sequence: TGTGCCAGCAGCTCAGCCGGGACTAGCTCAGCGCAGTTCTTC. The whole variable domain, remainder taken from reference TRBV7-2 and TRBJ2-1, is GAGVSQSPSNKVTEKGKDVELRCDPISGHTALYWYRQSLGQGLEFLIYFQGNSAPDKSGLPSDRFSAERTGGSVSTLTIQRTQQEDSAVYLCASSSAGTSSAQFFGPGTRLTVL.

The V gene is TRBV2, the J gene TRBJ2-7, with TRBD2 matching over 12 bases. This CDR3 contains 17 residues. The V segment lost 0 bases and the J segment 9 bases; nucleotides outside the gene matches: 12. The V gene's germline CDR1 is SNHLY and CDR2 FYNNEI. The CDR3 region is CASSEAGGPSGRAVQYF. Written as DNA, the CDR3 is TGTGCCAGCAGTGAAGCGGGAGGGCCTAGCGGGAGGGCAGTGCAGTACTTC.

This chain joins TRBV7-9 and TRBJ1-2, with a weak D call TRBD1 (5 bases). Looked up from germline, CDR1 is SEHNR and CDR2 is FQNEAQ (reference sequence). The germline V and J ends were trimmed by 5 bases and 6 bases, with 19 bases remaining between them. This CDR3 is 15 amino acids long. The CDR3, as DNA: TGTGCCAGCAGCACAGAGACCGGGGGATTCAATGGCTACACCTTC. Amino acid sequence: CASSTETGGFNGYTF.

The chain has TRBV2 and TRBJ2-1; 8 nucleotides agree with TRBD2. The CDR3 has 15 amino acids. Germline V lookup: CDR1 SNHLY, CDR2 FYNNEI. The ends lost 6 bases at V and 6 bases at J; junction bases unmatched: 10. The CDR3 is CASSPTSGEVNEQFF. CDR3 nucleotide sequence: TGTGCCAGCAGCCCAACTAGCGGAGAGGTCAATGAGCAGTTCTTC.

The gene calls are TRBV10-3 and TRBJ2-1; 10 bases are shared with TRBD2. This CDR3 comprises 15 residues. Germline V gene data show CDR1 as ENHRY and CDR2 as SYGVKD. The V and J ends lost 10 bases and 3 bases, in that order; junction bases with no gene match: 9. CDR3 amino acids: CATTSSGGIYNEQFF. The CDR3 DNA follows: TGTGCCACGACATCTAGCGGGGGAATCTACAATGAGCAGTTCTTC.

The V gene is TRBV15, the J gene TRBJ2-3; D is undetermined. This CDR3 spans 14 amino acids. V was shortened by 3 bases and J by 3 bases, with 10 bases between the two germline ends. Germline-derived CDR1 and CDR2 are LNHNV and YYDKDF (reference sequence). CDR3 DNA sequence: TGTGCCACCAGCAGCTCTTCGACAACAGATACGCAGTATTTT. Translated, it gives CATSSSSTTDTQYF.

This chain joins TRBV7-2 and TRBJ1-6, with 7 bases that match TRBD1. Germline lookup yields CDR1 SGHTA and CDR2 FQGNSA. The CDR3 totals 15 residues. V trimming: 4 bases; J trimming: 6 bases; junction bases outside the gene matches: 6. The CDR3 here is CASSSGGQLNSPLHF. The CDR3 nucleotides read TGTGCCAGCAGCTCCGGGGGACAGCTTAATTCACCCCTCCACTTT.

The V gene is TRBV3-1 (or the pseudogene TRBV3-2), the J gene TRBJ2-3, with a possible D match to TRBD2 (5 bases). This CDR3 spans 14 amino acids. V was shortened by 4 bases and J by 4 bases, with 12 bases between the two germline ends. Germline V gene data show CDR1 as LGHDT and CDR2 as YNNKEL (reference sequence). The CDR3 loop is CASSPNSRADTQYF. The CDR3 DNA reads TGTGCCAGCAGCCCGAATTCGAGGGCAGATACGCAGTATTTT.